This TCR beta chain is from a study of blood T cells in healthy people across ages. Notes on the study in general: Naive CD4+ cell counts and diversity both ran higher in long-lived than in aged donors.

The CDR3 is made up of 20 amino acids. CDR1 is MGHRA, CDR2 YSYEKL, per germline. Trimming took 2 bases from V and 2 from J; bases not matched to a gene: 11. Sample-barcoded 5' priming and a J-beta primer mix drove a second PCR of about 6 to 12 cycles. TCRdb redid the calling of the 5' RACE reads with MiXCR, one entry per CDR3 protein. This sample carries 1.5 million to 2 million distinct CDR3 sequences, roughly 30% of them seen once, and the ten largest clones take over 7%. With respect to this clonotype: Its antigen is undetermined.

Every participating donor contributed 7.5 to 10 milliliters of peripheral blood through a draw. V gene TRBV4-1 combines with J gene TRBJ2-3; 15 bases agree with TRBD2. The sample was blood. The receptor was isolated from a woman aged 25 to 39 in good health. Written as DNA, the CDR3 is TGCGCCAGCAGCCAACGTGGGACTAGCGGGGGGTCGGGGATCACAGATACGCAGTATTTT. Its translation: CASSQRGTSGGSGITDTQYF.